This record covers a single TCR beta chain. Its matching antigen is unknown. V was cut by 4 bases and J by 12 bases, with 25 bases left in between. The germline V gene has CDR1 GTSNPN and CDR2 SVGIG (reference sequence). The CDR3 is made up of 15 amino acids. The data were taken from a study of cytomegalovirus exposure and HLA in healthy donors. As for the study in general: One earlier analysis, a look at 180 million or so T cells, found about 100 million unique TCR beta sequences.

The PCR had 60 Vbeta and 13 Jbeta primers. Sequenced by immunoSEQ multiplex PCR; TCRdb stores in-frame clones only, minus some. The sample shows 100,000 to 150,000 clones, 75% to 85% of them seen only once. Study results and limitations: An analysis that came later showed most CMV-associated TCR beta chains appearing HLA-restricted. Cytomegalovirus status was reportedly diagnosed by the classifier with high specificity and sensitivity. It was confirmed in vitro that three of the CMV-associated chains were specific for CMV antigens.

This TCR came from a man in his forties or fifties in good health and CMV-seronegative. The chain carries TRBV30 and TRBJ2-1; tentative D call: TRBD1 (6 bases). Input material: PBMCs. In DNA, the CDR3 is TGTGCCTGGATCGGAAAAAACAGGGCGAGTGGGTGGCAGTTCTTC. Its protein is CAWIGKNRASGWQFF.